Listed below are T cell receptor beta chains from one sample, sequenced in a study of cytomegalovirus exposure and HLA in healthy donors. Profiled with immunoSEQ multiplex PCR; TCRdb holds only in-frame clones, not every one. The sample shows 180,000 or so clones, about four fifths of them seen only once. The sequenced sample consisted of PBMCs. The source of these receptors is a female donor in good health and CMV-seronegative. Both conserved end residues are part of each CDR3. The D gene is left open where the match is weak. Clone size is not always given. Where it is, it says once, few, many or a class for expanded clones.

J: TRBJ2-1; size: once; V: TRBV5-1; D: TRBD2; DNA: TGCGCCAGCAGCTTAGCGGGAGCAGATTACAATGAGCAGTTCTTC; CDR3: CASSLAGADYNEQFF
J: TRBJ2-7; size: NA; V: TRBV7-8; D: TRBD1; DNA: TGTGCCAGCAGCTCGGCGGGGACAGGGGCATACGAGCAGTACTTC; CDR3: CASSSAGTGAYEQYF
J: TRBJ2-3; size: NA; V: TRBV5-4; D: NA; DNA: TGTGCCAGCAGCTTTGAAGCTACAGATACGCAGTATTTT; CDR3: CASSFEATDTQYF
J: TRBJ2-7; size: NA; V: TRBV5-4; D: NA; DNA: TGTGCCAGCAGCTTGAGAAGCGCCGGCTACGAGCAGTACTTC; CDR3: CASSLRSAGYEQYF
J: TRBJ1-6; size: NA; V: TRBV11-2; D: NA; DNA: TGTGCCAGCAGCACGACAGGTTTAAAGCGAGCCAATTCACCCCTCCACTTT; CDR3: CASSTTGLKRANSPLHF
J: TRBJ1-6; size: NA; V: TRBV6-4; D: TRBD1; DNA: TGTGCCAGCACTGACCAAATTCTCGGGACAGGGGCAGAGCCCTATAATTCACCCCTCCACTTT; CDR3: CASTDQILGTGAEPYNSPLHF
J: TRBJ1-5; size: NA; V: TRBV6-5; D: NA; DNA: TGTGCCAGCAGTCCCCTTGGCGGTCAGCCCCAGCATTTT; CDR3: CASSPLGGQPQHF
J: TRBJ1-1; size: NA; V: TRBV5-1; D: NA; DNA: TGCGCCAGCAGCTCCGGGACACTTATGAACACTGAAGCTTTCTTT; CDR3: CASSSGTLMNTEAFF
J: TRBJ1-6; size: NA; V: TRBV15; D: TRBD1; DNA: TGTGCCACTTCCCGGGACAGGGGAGTGGGGTCTTATAATTCACCCCTCCACTTT; CDR3: CATSRDRGVGSYNSPLHF
J: TRBJ1-5; size: NA; V: TRBV28; D: NA; DNA: TGTGCCAGCAGTTCAATAGTCACAGGGTCCGGGCAGCCCCAGCATTTT; CDR3: CASSSIVTGSGQPQHF
J: TRBJ2-2; size: NA; V: TRBV4-2; D: TRBD2; DNA: TGTGCCAGCAGCCAAGAGACTAGCGGGTTCGCAGGGGAGCTGTTTTTT; CDR3: CASSQETSGFAGELFF
J: TRBJ2-1; size: NA; V: TRBV19; D: NA; DNA: TGTGCCAGTAGTTTGGAGTCCGGAGTTGACAATGAGCAGTTCTTC; CDR3: CASSLESGVDNEQFF
J: TRBJ2-5; size: NA; V: TRBV29-1; D: NA; DNA: TGCAGCGTTCTAGGCAGACTTCAAGAGACCCAGTACTTC; CDR3: CSVLGRLQETQYF
J: TRBJ1-4; size: NA; V: TRBV27; D: NA; DNA: TGTGCCAGCAGCCTCCGCGGAAACGGGAATGAAAAACTGTTTTTT; CDR3: CASSLRGNGNEKLFF
J: TRBJ2-3; size: NA; V: TRBV29-1; D: NA; DNA: TGCAGCGTTGCAGGGGAGGGAGATACGCAGTATTTT; CDR3: CSVAGEGDTQYF
J: TRBJ1-2; size: NA; V: TRBV29-1; D: TRBD1; DNA: TGCAGCGTTGTAGGGGGCAGGGAGAGGATACTAGGTGGCTACACCTTC; CDR3: CSVVGGRERILGGYTF
J: TRBJ2-5; size: NA; V: TRBV9; D: TRBD2; DNA: TGTGCCAGCAGCGCCGGGACTAGCGGGGTGGAGACCCAGTACTTC; CDR3: CASSAGTSGVETQYF
J: TRBJ2-3; size: few; V: TRBV15; D: NA; DNA: TGTGCCACCAAGGAGGTGGCGGGCACAGATACGCAGTATTTT; CDR3: CATKEVAGTDTQYF
J: TRBJ2-1; size: NA; V: TRBV7-6; D: TRBD1; DNA: TGTGCCAGCAGCACTGGACAGGGGGCCGTCAATGAGCAGTTCTTC; CDR3: CASSTGQGAVNEQFF
J: TRBJ2-2; size: NA; V: TRBV14; D: NA; DNA: TGTGCCAGCAGCCCACGACAGGAACACCGGGGAGCTGTTTTT; CDR3: CASSPRQEHRGAVF
J: TRBJ2-5; size: NA; V: TRBV7-8; D: TRBD2; DNA: TGTGCCAGCAGCAAACTAGCGGGACAGCAAGAGACCCAGTACTTC; CDR3: CASSKLAGQQETQYF
J: TRBJ2-1; size: NA; V: TRBV11-3; D: TRBD2; DNA: TGTGCCAGCAGCTCGCTAGCGGGGGGGTATGAGCAGTTCTTC; CDR3: CASSSLAGGYEQFF
J: TRBJ1-1; size: NA; V: TRBV15; D: NA; DNA: TGTGCCACCAGCTCCCGTAGGGGAACTGAAGCTTTCTTT; CDR3: CATSSRRGTEAFF
J: TRBJ2-7; size: NA; V: TRBV6-1; D: NA; DNA: TGTGCCAGCAGTGTCACAGGGCCACTTCTAGAGCAGTACTTC; CDR3: CASSVTGPLLEQYF
J: TRBJ2-1; size: NA; V: TRBV6-4; D: NA; DNA: TGTGCCAGCAGTGACGAGATGGGACTCTACAATGAGCAGTTCTTC; CDR3: CASSDEMGLYNEQFF
J: TRBJ1-2; size: NA; V: TRBV5-5; D: NA; DNA: TGTGCCAGCAGCGCGGATGGCACATCGAGGTATGGCTACACCTTC; CDR3: CASSADGTSRYGYTF
J: TRBJ2-7; size: once; V: TRBV15; D: NA; DNA: TGTGCCACCAGCAGAGACCATAGACAGGAGCAGTACTTC; CDR3: CATSRDHRQEQYF
J: TRBJ1-6; size: NA; V: TRBV5-4; D: TRBD1; DNA: TGTGCCAGCAGCTTGGATACAGGGGGACGTTCACCCCTCCACTTT; CDR3: CASSLDTGGRSPLHF
J: TRBJ2-1; size: few; V: TRBV5-1; D: TRBD2; DNA: TGCGCCAGCAGCTTGATGAGAGGGACTAGCGGGAGTGATGAGCAGTTCTTC; CDR3: CASSLMRGTSGSDEQFF
J: TRBJ2-1; size: NA; V: TRBV6-6; D: NA; DNA: TGTGCCATTTCAGGGGCCTCTAACAATGAGCAGTTCTTC; CDR3: CAISGASNNEQFF
J: TRBJ1-2; size: NA; V: TRBV7-3; D: NA; DNA: TGTGCCAGCAGCTTAGAGTCAGGGAACTATGGCTACACCTTC; CDR3: CASSLESGNYGYTF
J: TRBJ2-3; size: NA; V: TRBV7-9; D: TRBD1; DNA: TGTGCCAGCAGCCCGTCAGGGGGTAGGGATACGCAGTATTTT; CDR3: CASSPSGGRDTQYF
J: TRBJ1-2; size: NA; V: TRBV14; D: NA; DNA: TGTGCCAGCAGCCAATCCCCCGACACAAATGGCTACACCTTC; CDR3: CASSQSPDTNGYTF
J: TRBJ1-6; size: NA; V: TRBV5-6; D: NA; DNA: TGTGCCAGCAGCTTCCGGGGATCCTATAATTCACCCCTCCACTTT; CDR3: CASSFRGSYNSPLHF